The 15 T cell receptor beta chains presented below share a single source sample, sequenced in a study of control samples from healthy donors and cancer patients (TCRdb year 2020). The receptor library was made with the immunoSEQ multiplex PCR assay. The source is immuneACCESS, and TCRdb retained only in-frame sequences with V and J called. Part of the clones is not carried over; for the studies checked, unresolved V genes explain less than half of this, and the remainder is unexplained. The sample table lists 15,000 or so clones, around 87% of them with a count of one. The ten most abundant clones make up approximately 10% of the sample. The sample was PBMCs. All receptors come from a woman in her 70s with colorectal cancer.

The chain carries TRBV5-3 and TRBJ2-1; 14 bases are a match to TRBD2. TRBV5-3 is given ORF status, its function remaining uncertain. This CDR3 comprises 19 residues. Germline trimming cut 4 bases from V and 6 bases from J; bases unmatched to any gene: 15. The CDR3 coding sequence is TGTGCCAGAAGCGGCACCGGGACTAGCGGGAGAGTTCGGGGCAATGAGCAGTTCTTC. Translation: CARSGTGTSGRVRGNEQFF.

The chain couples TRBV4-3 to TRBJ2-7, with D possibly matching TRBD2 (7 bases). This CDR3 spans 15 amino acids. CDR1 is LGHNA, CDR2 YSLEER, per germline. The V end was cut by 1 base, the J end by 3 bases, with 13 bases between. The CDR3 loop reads CASSQVRGASYEQYF. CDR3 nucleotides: TGCGCCAGCAGCCAAGTCCGGGGGGCGAGCTACGAGCAGTACTTC.

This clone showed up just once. The CDR3 DNA is TGTGCCAGCAGGGGGAGTCTATACGAGCAGTACTTC. Its translation is CASRGSLYEQYF. The V call is TRBV6-6, the J call TRBJ2-7; TRBD2 might be the D (5 bases). Trimming removed 6 bases from V and 4 bases from J, with 10 bases in between. The germline V gene has CDR1 MNHNY and CDR2 SVGAGI (reference sequence). The CDR3 extends over 12 amino acids.

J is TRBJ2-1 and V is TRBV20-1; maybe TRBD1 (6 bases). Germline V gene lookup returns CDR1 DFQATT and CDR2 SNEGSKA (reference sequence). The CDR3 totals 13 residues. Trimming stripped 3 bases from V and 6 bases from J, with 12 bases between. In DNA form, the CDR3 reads TGCAGTGCTAGTTTAAACAGGGCCAATGAGCAGTTCTTC. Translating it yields CSASLNRANEQFF.

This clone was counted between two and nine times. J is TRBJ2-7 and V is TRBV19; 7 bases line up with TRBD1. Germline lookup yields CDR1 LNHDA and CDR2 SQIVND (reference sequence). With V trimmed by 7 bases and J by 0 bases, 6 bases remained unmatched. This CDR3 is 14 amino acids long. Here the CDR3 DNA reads TGTGCCAGTACCCTGACAGGGAGCTCCTACGAGCAGTACTTC. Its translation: CASTLTGSSYEQYF.

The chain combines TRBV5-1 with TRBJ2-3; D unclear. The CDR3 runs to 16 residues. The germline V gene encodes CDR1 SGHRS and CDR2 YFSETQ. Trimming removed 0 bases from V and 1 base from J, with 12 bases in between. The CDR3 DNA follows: TGCGCCAGCAGCTTGGGGGCGGTTGGGGGCACAGATACGCAGTATTTT. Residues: CASSLGAVGGTDTQYF.

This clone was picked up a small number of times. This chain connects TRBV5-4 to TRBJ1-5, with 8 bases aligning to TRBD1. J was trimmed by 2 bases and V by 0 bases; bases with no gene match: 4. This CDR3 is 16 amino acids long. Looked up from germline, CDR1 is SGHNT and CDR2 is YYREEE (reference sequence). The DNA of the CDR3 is TGTGCCAGCAGCTTGGGTGGGACAGGCCGCAATCAGCCCCAGCATTTT. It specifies CASSLGGTGRNQPQHF.

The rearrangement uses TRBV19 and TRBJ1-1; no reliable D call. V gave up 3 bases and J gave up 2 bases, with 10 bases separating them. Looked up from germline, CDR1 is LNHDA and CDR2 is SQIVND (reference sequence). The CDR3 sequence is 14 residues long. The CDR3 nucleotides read TGTGCCAGTAGTATTCCAGCCTATAACACTGAAGCTTTCTTT. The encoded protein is CASSIPAYNTEAFF.

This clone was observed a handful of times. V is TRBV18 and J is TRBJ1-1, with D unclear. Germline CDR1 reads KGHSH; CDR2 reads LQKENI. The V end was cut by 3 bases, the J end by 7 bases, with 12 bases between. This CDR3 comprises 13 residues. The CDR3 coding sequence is TGTGCCAGCTCACCGCGTGGGAAGGTTGAAGCTTTCTTT. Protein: CASSPRGKVEAFF.

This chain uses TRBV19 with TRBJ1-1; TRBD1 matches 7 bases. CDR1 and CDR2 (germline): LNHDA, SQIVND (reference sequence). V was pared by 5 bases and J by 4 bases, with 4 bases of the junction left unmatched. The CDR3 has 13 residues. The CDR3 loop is CASSPQGGTEAFF. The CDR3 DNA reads TGTGCCAGTAGTCCTCAGGGGGGCACTGAAGCTTTCTTT.

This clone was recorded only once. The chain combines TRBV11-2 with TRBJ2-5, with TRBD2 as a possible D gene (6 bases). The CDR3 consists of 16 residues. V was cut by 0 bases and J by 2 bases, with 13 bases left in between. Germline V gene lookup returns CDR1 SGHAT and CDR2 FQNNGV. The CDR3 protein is CASSLDRGTPQETQYF. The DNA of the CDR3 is TGTGCCAGCAGCTTAGACCGCGGGACCCCACAAGAGACCCAGTACTTC. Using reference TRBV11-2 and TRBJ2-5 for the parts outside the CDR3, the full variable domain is EAGVAQSPRYKIIEKRQSVAFWCNPISGHATLYWYQQILGQGPKLLIQFQNNGVVDDSQLPKDRFSAERLKGVDSTLKIQPAKLEDSAVYLCASSLDRGTPQETQYFGPGTRLLVL.

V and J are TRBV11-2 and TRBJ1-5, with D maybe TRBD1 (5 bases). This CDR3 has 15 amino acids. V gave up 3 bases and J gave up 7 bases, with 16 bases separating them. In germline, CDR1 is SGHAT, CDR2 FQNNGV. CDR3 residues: CASSLRGSSGQPQHF. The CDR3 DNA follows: TGTGCCAGCAGCTTGAGGGGCTCCTCGGGGCAGCCCCAGCATTTT.

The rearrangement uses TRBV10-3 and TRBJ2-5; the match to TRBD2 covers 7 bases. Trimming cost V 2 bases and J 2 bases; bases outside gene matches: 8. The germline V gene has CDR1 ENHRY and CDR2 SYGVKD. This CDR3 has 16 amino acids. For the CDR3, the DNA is TGTGCCATCAGTGAGCCCAAACTAGCGTGGCAAGAGACCCAGTACTTC. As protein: CAISEPKLAWQETQYF.

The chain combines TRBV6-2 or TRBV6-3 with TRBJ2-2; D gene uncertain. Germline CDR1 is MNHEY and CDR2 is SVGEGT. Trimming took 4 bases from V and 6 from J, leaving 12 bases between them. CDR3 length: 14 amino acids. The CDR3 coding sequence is TGTGCCAGCAGTTCGTACCAAGGGTCCGGGGAGCTGTTTTTT. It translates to CASSSYQGSGELFF.

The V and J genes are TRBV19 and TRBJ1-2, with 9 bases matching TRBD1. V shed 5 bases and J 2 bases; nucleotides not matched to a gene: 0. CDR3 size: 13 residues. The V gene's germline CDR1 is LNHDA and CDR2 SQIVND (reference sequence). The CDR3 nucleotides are TGTGCCAGTAGTGACAGGGGGAACTATGGCTACACCTTC. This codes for CASSDRGNYGYTF.